The rows below give T cell receptor beta chains drawn from one sample of a study of beta chain features in type 1 diabetes. Profiled with immunoSEQ multiplex PCR; TCRdb holds only in-frame clones, not every one. The sample holds about 140,000 clones, roughly 10% seen once. Sequences were obtained from central memory CD4+ T cells from blood. These receptors all come from a woman aged 40 to 50 in good health. The CDR3 runs from the conserved cysteine through the conserved F or W. D genes are given only for firm matches. Clone size is given for some rows only: seen once, a few or many times, or a class if the clone is expanded.

TRBJ2-1,-,-,TRBV5-8,CASSSDSYNEQFF,TGTGCCAGCAGCTCCGACAGCTACAATGAGCAGTTCTTC
TRBJ1-2,-,-,TRBV29-1,CSVEGPQGAYGYTF,TGCAGCGTTGAGGGCCCACAGGGCGCCTATGGCTACACCTTC
TRBJ2-1,TRBD2,many,TRBV5-4,CASSQTSGGGNEQFF,TGTGCCAGCAGTCAAACTAGCGGGGGCGGCAATGAGCAGTTCTTC
TRBJ2-1,TRBD2,few,TRBV27,CASSLTSGGANEQFF,TGTGCCAGCAGCCTGACTAGCGGGGGGGCGAATGAGCAGTTCTTC
TRBJ1-5,TRBD1,-,TRBV7-2,CASSSDRGLQPQHF,TGTGCCAGCAGCTCGGACAGGGGGCTTCAGCCCCAGCATTTT
TRBJ2-1,-,-,TRBV25-1,CASSGPRTDNEQFF,TGTGCCAGCAGTGGCCCTCGGACAGACAATGAGCAGTTCTTC
TRBJ2-5,TRBD1,many,TRBV14,CASSQGQGIETQYF,TGTGCCAGCAGCCAAGGACAGGGGATTGAGACCCAGTACTTC
TRBJ1-2,-,few,TRBV25-1,CASSRSGREDGYTF,TGTGCCAGCAGTCGGTCCGGCAGGGAGGATGGCTACACCTTC
TRBJ2-5,-,few,TRBV7-7,CASSLIGETQYF,TGTGCCAGCAGCTTAATCGGAGAGACCCAGTACTTC
TRBJ1-1,-,-,TRBV6-1,CASSGTGTEAFF,TGTGCCAGCAGTGGAACAGGGACTGAAGCTTTCTTT
TRBJ2-1,TRBD2,few,TRBV5-1,CASSLPAGGLYNEQFF,TGCGCCAGCAGCTTGCCAGCGGGGGGGCTCTACAATGAGCAGTTCTTC
TRBJ1-6,TRBD1,-,TRBV10-3,CAISEAGGGSPLHF,TGTGCCATCAGTGAGGCAGGGGGCGGGTCGCCCCTCCACTTT
TRBJ2-3,-,-,TRBV7-2,CASSLAIGGGTDTQYF,TGTGCCAGCAGCTTAGCGATCGGCGGGGGCACAGATACGCAGTATTTT
TRBJ1-1,TRBD1,few,TRBV10-3,CAITTGGDTEAFF,TGTGCCATCACAACAGGGGGGGACACTGAAGCTTTCTTT
TRBJ1-6,TRBD1,-,TRBV25-1,CASSARTGGFSYNSPLHF,TGTGCCAGCAGTGCGAGGACAGGGGGATTTTCCTATAATTCACCCCTCCACTTT
TRBJ2-4,-,many,TRBV4-3,CASSQGEGRAAKNIQYF,TGCGCCAGCAGCCAAGGGGAAGGGCGGGCAGCCAAAAACATTCAGTACTTC
TRBJ1-2,-,-,TRBV2,CASIPQGAPTSYTF,TGTGCCAGCATACCGCAGGGTGCCCCTACGAGCTACACCTTC
TRBJ2-1,-,-,TRBV9,CASSVESLWGGARNEQFF,TGTGCCAGCAGCGTAGAGAGTTTGTGGGGGGGGGCGAGGAATGAGCAGTTCTTC
TRBJ2-1,TRBD1,few,TRBV27,CASSGRTGGQFF,TGTGCCAGCAGTGGCCGGACAGGTGGTCAGTTCTTC
TRBJ2-2,TRBD2,-,TRBV5-6,CASSPAALAGGRTGELFF,TGTGCCAGCAGCCCCGCGGCACTAGCGGGGGGCCGCACCGGGGAGCTGTTTTTT
TRBJ2-7,-,-,TRBV4-3,CASSPDNGRQYF,TGCGCCAGCAGCCCCGATAATGGGCGGCAGTACTTC
TRBJ1-1,TRBD1,few,TRBV7-2,CASSGRTGGNTEAFF,TGTGCCAGCAGCGGAAGGACAGGCGGGAACACTGAAGCTTTCTTT
TRBJ1-5,-,-,TRBV5-6,CASSTGGLRLGNQPQHF,TGTGCCAGCAGCACCGGGGGTTTGCGACTCGGCAATCAGCCCCAGCATTTT
TRBJ2-1,-,few,TRBV9,CASTPGTPSSYNEQFF,TGTGCCAGCACCCCCGGGACACCGAGCTCCTACAATGAGCAGTTCTTC
TRBJ2-5,-,few,TRBV7-7,CASSLQGWETQYF,TGTGCTAGCAGCTTGCAGGGTTGGGAGACCCAGTACTTC